A single sample is the source of the 7 T cell receptor beta chains below, sequenced in a study of blood T cell repertoires in COVID-19. The table came from immunoSEQ multiplex PCR; TCRdb's copy has only in-frame clones and leaves some out. The sample has about 380,000 clones, more than 70% seen once. Sequenced material: PBMCs or T cells enriched from blood (not recorded which). These receptors originate from a woman aged 18 to 35 who had recovered from COVID-19.

V gene TRBV5-1 combines with J gene TRBJ2-3, with D maybe TRBD1 (5 bases). There are 17 residues in the CDR3. CDR1 SGHRS and CDR2 YFSETQ come from the germline V gene. V shed 2 bases and J shed 6 bases, with 22 bases lying between them. CDR3 nucleotide sequence: TGCGCCAGCAGCTTTAATCTTGGCAGGGATAGTGGCGATACGCAGTATTTT. The encoded protein is CASSFNLGRDSGDTQYF.

The chain has TRBV2 and TRBJ1-2, with unresolved D. The CDR3 consists of 16 residues. The germline V gene has CDR1 SNHLY and CDR2 FYNNEI. V gave up 1 base and J gave up 1 base, with 13 bases separating them. CDR3 sequence: CASSEGRRHHNYGYTF. In DNA form, the CDR3 reads TGTGCCAGCAGTGAAGGGCGCAGACACCATAACTATGGCTACACCTTC.

This clone appeared once. The chain combines TRBV6-2 or TRBV6-3 with TRBJ2-1, with TRBD2 identical over 11 bases. Germline CDR1 MNHEY, CDR2 SVGEGT. V was pared by 5 bases and J by 5 bases, with 8 bases of the junction left unmatched. The CDR3 totals 16 residues. The CDR3 here is CASSHQLAGDDNEQFF. The CDR3 nucleotides read TGTGCCAGCAGTCACCAACTAGCGGGGGACGACAATGAGCAGTTCTTC.

A single count supports this clone. The chain carries TRBV13 and TRBJ1-3; perhaps TRBD1 as D (6 bases). The V gene's germline CDR1 is PRHDT and CDR2 FYEKMQ (reference sequence). This CDR3 contains 15 residues. Trimming shortened V by 0 bases and J by 0 bases, and 6 bases separated the two germline ends. The CDR3 nucleotides are TGTGCCAGCAGCTTAGGCAGGGGCTCTGGAAACACCATATATTTT. Its protein is CASSLGRGSGNTIYF.

The chain combines TRBV4-1 with TRBJ2-1; 7 bases agree with TRBD1. With 4 bases clipped from V and 6 bases from J, the junction kept 9 bases outside the gene matches. CDR3 length: 15 residues. Germline V gene lookup returns CDR1 MGHRA and CDR2 YSYEKL. CDR3 coding DNA: TGCGCCAGCAGCCCCGGGACAGCTCATATCAATGAGCAGTTCTTC. It specifies CASSPGTAHINEQFF.

The chain recombines TRBV5-1 with TRBJ1-1; D possibly corresponds to TRBD1 (5 bases). The germline CDR1 and CDR2 sequences are SGHRS and YFSETQ. V was pared by 0 bases and J by 4 bases, with 13 bases between. The CDR3 runs to 15 residues. CDR3 sequence reads: CASSLGWGDGTEAFF. DNA of the CDR3: TGCGCCAGCAGCTTGGGCTGGGGCGATGGCACTGAAGCTTTCTTT.

The chain recombines TRBV9 with TRBJ1-1, with 8 bases that match TRBD1. J was trimmed by 4 bases and V by 0 bases; bases with no gene match: 5. The CDR3 covers 15 residues. The V gene's germline CDR1 is SGDLS and CDR2 YYNGEE. CDR3 coding DNA: TGTGCCAGCAGCGTAGAGGACAGGGCTGGCACTGAAGCTTTCTTT. Protein sequence: CASSVEDRAGTEAFF.